The 26 T cell receptor beta chains below come from one sample, sequenced in a study of OX40 agonist ivuxolimab in advanced cancers. Clones were read by immunoSEQ multiplex PCR, and TCRdb kept only the in-frame ones, dropping some. The data show several thousand clones, about three quarters seen once. Sequencing was performed on CD4+ or CD8+ T cells sorted from blood, taken in a trial of the OX40 agonist ivuxolimab. The receptors shown here come from an adult with an advanced solid tumor such as melanoma, head and neck, liver or kidney cancer.

The rearrangement uses TRBV28 and TRBJ2-1; 7 bases are shared with TRBD2. This CDR3 is built from 16 residues. The germline gives CDR1 MDHEN, CDR2 SYDVKM. V lost 4 bases to trimming and J lost 5 bases; unmatched junction nucleotides: 11. Written as DNA, the CDR3 is TGTGCCAGCAGTTGGCCCAGCGGGGTCACCCACAATGAGCAGTTCTTC. It specifies CASSWPSGVTHNEQFF.

The V gene is TRBV9, the J gene TRBJ2-7; TRBD1 matches at 9 bases. This CDR3 is built from 16 residues. Germline V gives CDR1 SGDLS, CDR2 YYNGEE. The V segment lost 0 bases and the J segment 3 bases; nucleotides outside the gene matches: 7. This CDR3 reads CASSVAAGTGLYEQYF. In nucleotides, the CDR3 is TGTGCCAGCAGCGTAGCAGCGGGGACAGGGCTCTACGAGCAGTACTTC.

CDR3 sequence: CASRGTGGYNEQFF. As DNA, the CDR3 is TGTGCCAGCAGGGGGACAGGGGGTTACAATGAGCAGTTCTTC. V and J are TRBV28 and TRBJ2-1, with 11 nucleotides matching TRBD1. V trimming: 6 bases; J trimming: 4 bases; junction bases outside the gene matches: 2. The CDR3 is 14 amino acids. Germline V CDR1 and CDR2: MDHEN, SYDVKM. Together with reference TRBV28 and TRBJ2-1, the CDR3 gives the full variable domain: DVKVTQSSRYLVKRTGEKVFLECVQDMDHENMFWYRQDPGLGLRLIYFSYDVKMKEKGDIPEGYSVSREKKERFSLILESASTNQTSMYLCASRGTGGYNEQFFGPGTRLTVL.

The CDR3 sequence is CASSGQTSSYEQYF. The CDR3 bases are TGTGCCAGCAGCGGACAGACTAGCTCCTACGAGCAGTACTTC. The chain carries TRBV6-5 and TRBJ2-7, with D possibly being TRBD1 or TRBD2 (6 bases each). CDR1 is MNHEY, CDR2 SVGAGI, per germline. V was cut by 6 bases and J by 0 bases, with 12 bases left in between. This CDR3 has 14 residues.

The chain is built from TRBV6-6 and TRBJ2-4, with a weak D call TRBD1 (6 bases). CDR1 is MNHNY and CDR2 is SVGAGI in the germline V gene (reference sequence). Trimming removed 2 bases at V and 2 bases at J, with 10 bases between. The CDR3 length is 15 residues. The CDR3 here is CASSYPGDTKNIQYF. CDR3 DNA: TGTGCCAGCAGTTACCCAGGGGATACCAAAAACATTCAGTACTTC.

V usage is TRBV29-1 and J usage is TRBJ2-1; D is ambiguous. There are 16 residues in the CDR3. Trimming took off 0 bases at V and 0 bases at J, with 12 bases between the two ends. CDR1 and CDR2 from the germline V gene are SQVTM and ANQGSEA. The CDR3 loop is CSVEDLGTSSYNEQFF. CDR3 coding DNA: TGCAGCGTTGAAGATTTAGGAACCAGCTCCTACAATGAGCAGTTCTTC.

The genes are TRBV5-1 and TRBJ2-1; 9 bases align to TRBD1. J gave up 7 bases and V 3 bases, and 2 bases lay outside the gene matches. In germline, CDR1 is SGHRS, CDR2 YFSETQ. CDR3 length equals 13 residues. The CDR3 here is CASSYGQGNEQFF. The CDR3 nucleotides are TGCGCCAGCAGCTACGGACAGGGGAATGAGCAGTTCTTC.

This clone was detected once. The J gene is TRBJ1-1, the V gene TRBV5-4; D remains unclear. The CDR3 spans 13 residues. Germline V CDR1 and CDR2: SGHNT, YYREEE (reference sequence). Trimming stripped 2 bases from V and 0 bases from J, with 5 bases between. As DNA, the CDR3 is TGTGCCAGCAGCTTTGACCTGAACACTGAAGCTTTCTTT. Encoded protein: CASSFDLNTEAFF. The full variable domain, in which reference TRBV5-4 and TRBJ1-1 provide the parts outside the CDR3, is ETGVTQSPTHLIKTRGQQVTLRCSSQSGHNTVSWYQQALGQGPQFIFQYYREEENGRGNFPPRFSGLQFPNYSSELNVNALELDDSALYLCASSFDLNTEAFFGQGTRLTVV.

This CDR3 is CASSGATGWDTDTQYF. As DNA, the CDR3 is TGTGCCAGCAGCGGGGCGACAGGGTGGGACACAGATACGCAGTATTTT. The V gene is TRBV7-9, the J gene TRBJ2-3, with 7 bases that match TRBD1. With 5 bases clipped from V and 2 bases from J, the junction kept 10 bases outside the gene matches. Germline V gives CDR1 SEHNR, CDR2 FQNEAQ (reference sequence). This CDR3 contains 16 residues.

The rearrangement joins TRBV28 to TRBJ2-7; 10 nucleotides align to TRBD1. Per the germline V gene, CDR1 is MDHEN and CDR2 is SYDVKM. J gave up 6 bases and V 2 bases, and 4 bases lay outside the gene matches. This CDR3 has 14 amino acids. CDR3 DNA: TGTGCCAGCAGTTTAGGGACAGGGGTTGGCGAGCAGTACTTC. Amino acids: CASSLGTGVGEQYF.

The V gene is TRBV2, the J gene TRBJ2-7; no clear D. Per the germline V gene, CDR1 is SNHLY and CDR2 is FYNNEI. V was pared by 11 bases and J by 5 bases, with 19 bases between. There are 13 residues in the CDR3. The CDR3: CAVRARSFHEQYF. CDR3 nucleotides: TGTGCCGTCCGGGCGCGAAGTTTCCACGAGCAGTACTTC.

As DNA, the CDR3 is TGCGCCAGCGCGGGACAGGAGAGCTCCTACGAGCAGTACTTC. Its protein product is CASAGQESSYEQYF. The chain employs TRBV4-1 and TRBJ2-7, with TRBD1 matching over 8 bases. The CDR3 extends over 14 amino acids. V dropped 8 bases and J dropped 0; count of bases not matched to a gene: 6. Per germline, CDR1 MGHRA and CDR2 YSYEKL.

CDR3 sequence: CASSGSWEQSRANVLTF. The CDR3 bases are TGTGCCAGCAGTGGATCGTGGGAACAAAGTCGGGCCAACGTCCTGACTTTC. The J gene is TRBJ2-6, the V gene TRBV6-1; D gene uncertain. From germline, CDR1 is MNHNS and CDR2 SASEGT. The germline V and J ends were trimmed by 4 bases and 5 bases, with 18 bases remaining between them. The length of the CDR3 is 17 residues.

The gene calls are TRBV7-9 and TRBJ1-2; D remains unclear. The CDR3 consists of 11 residues. The V and J ends lost 3 bases and 10 bases respectively, with 9 bases between them. CDR1 is SEHNR and CDR2 is FQNEAQ in the germline V gene (reference sequence). CDR3 sequence: CASSFAGFYTF. CDR3 DNA: TGTGCCAGCAGCTTTGCGGGGTTCTACACCTTC.

By frequency in the sample, this clone is medium-sized (0.01 to 0.1%). The J gene is TRBJ2-5, the V gene TRBV7-9, with 12 bases matching TRBD2. Trimming cost V 5 bases and J 1 base; bases outside gene matches: 2. Germline-derived CDR1 and CDR2 are SEHNR and FQNEAQ (reference sequence). This CDR3 region has 15 residues. In DNA, the CDR3 is TGTGCCAGCAGCATGACTAGCGGGGGCCAAGAGACCCAGTACTTC. This encodes CASSMTSGGQETQYF.

The rearrangement joins TRBV2 to TRBJ1-2; D gene ambiguous. Germline V gene lookup returns CDR1 SNHLY and CDR2 FYNNEI. Trimming left V 4 bases short and J 3 bases short, with 9 bases between. The CDR3 totals 13 residues. CDR3 sequence reads: CASSGIGDYGYTF. In DNA form, the CDR3 reads TGTGCCAGCAGTGGAATAGGTGACTATGGCTACACCTTC.

The chain uses TRBV7-9 and TRBJ2-3, with 7 bases lining up with TRBD1. V dropped 7 bases and J dropped 3; count of bases not matched to a gene: 13. Germline CDR1 SEHNR, CDR2 FQNEAQ (reference sequence). The length of the CDR3 is 16 residues. The CDR3 here is CASKAYRDSPTDTQYF. In nucleotides, the CDR3 is TGTGCCAGCAAAGCTTACCGGGACAGTCCAACAGATACGCAGTATTTT.

The sample holds one count of this clone. V gene TRBV28 combines with J gene TRBJ2-2; D is unclear. The CDR3 is 13 residues long. V was pared by 4 bases and J by 6 bases, with 9 bases between. Germline lookup yields CDR1 MDHEN and CDR2 SYDVKM. CDR3 protein: CASSSTMAGELFF. CDR3 nucleotide sequence: TGTGCCAGCAGTTCGACGATGGCCGGGGAGCTGTTTTTT.

V and J are TRBV7-9 and TRBJ2-6; 7 bases are a match to TRBD1. With V trimmed by 5 bases and J by 1 base, 11 bases remained unmatched. Germline CDR1 reads SEHNR; CDR2 reads FQNEAQ (reference sequence). The CDR3 covers 18 residues. The CDR3: CASSPLNRGNSGANVLTF. CDR3 nucleotide sequence: TGTGCCAGCAGCCCGCTGAACAGGGGCAATTCTGGGGCCAACGTCCTGACTTTC. The complete variable domain, with remaining parts taken from reference TRBV7-9 and TRBJ2-6, reads DTGVSQNPRHKITKRGQNVTFRCDPISEHNRLYWYRQTLGQGPEFLTYFQNEAQLEKSRLLSDRFSAERPKGSFSTLEIQRTEQGDSAMYLCASSPLNRGNSGANVLTFGAGSRLTVL.

This clone was counted only a few times. The rearrangement uses TRBV19 and TRBJ1-1, with 7 bases aligning to TRBD1. CDR3 length: 15 residues. V was clipped by 8 bases and J by 1 base; unmatched bases: 10. Germline V gene sequence: CDR1 LNHDA, CDR2 SQIVND (reference sequence). In DNA form, the CDR3 reads TGTGCCAGTCGACCACAGGGGCTGGCGAACACTGAAGCTTTCTTT. Its translation: CASRPQGLANTEAFF.

The chain links TRBV2 to TRBJ2-7, with 10 bases lining up with TRBD2. V was pared by 6 bases and J by 4 bases, with 6 bases of the junction left unmatched. CDR3 length: 14 residues. Germline V gives CDR1 SNHLY, CDR2 FYNNEI. CDR3 bases: TGTGCCAGCAGGAGGGGGACTAGCGATTACGAGCAGTACTTC. It is translated as CASRRGTSDYEQYF.

This chain uses TRBV7-9 with TRBJ2-1, with 7 bases matching TRBD2. V was pared by 3 bases and J by 4 bases, with 9 bases of the junction left unmatched. CDR1 and CDR2 from the germline V gene are SEHNR and FQNEAQ (reference sequence). This CDR3 is 16 amino acids long. The CDR3 sequence is CASSFKGGLPYNEQFF. CDR3 DNA: TGTGCCAGCAGCTTTAAGGGAGGGCTCCCGTACAATGAGCAGTTCTTC. The whole variable domain, remainder taken from reference TRBV7-9 and TRBJ2-1, is DTGVSQNPRHKITKRGQNVTFRCDPISEHNRLYWYRQTLGQGPEFLTYFQNEAQLEKSRLLSDRFSAERPKGSFSTLEIQRTEQGDSAMYLCASSFKGGLPYNEQFFGPGTRLTVL.

The J gene is TRBJ1-1, the V gene TRBV5-4, with a weak D call TRBD1 (5 bases). V was cut by 4 bases and J by 1 base, with 14 bases left in between. CDR1 SGHNT and CDR2 YYREEE come from the germline V gene (reference sequence). The CDR3 is made up of 15 amino acids. CDR3 in DNA: TGTGCCAGCAGCCCACCCGGGGGGGGGAACACTGAAGCTTTCTTT. Encoded protein: CASSPPGGGNTEAFF. Full variable domain (outside the CDR3, taken from reference TRBV5-4 and TRBJ1-1): ETGVTQSPTHLIKTRGQQVTLRCSSQSGHNTVSWYQQALGQGPQFIFQYYREEENGRGNFPPRFSGLQFPNYSSELNVNALELDDSALYLCASSPPGGGNTEAFFGQGTRLTVV.

The chain recombines TRBV11-3 with TRBJ2-3; 7 bases are shared with TRBD2. The germline CDR1 and CDR2 sequences are SGHNT and YENEEA. The ends lost 3 bases at V and 1 base at J; junction bases unmatched: 4. The CDR3 runs 15 residues. The CDR3 here is CASSFRAGGTDTQYF. The CDR3 coding sequence is TGTGCCAGCAGCTTTAGGGCGGGAGGCACAGATACGCAGTATTTT. Full variable domain (remainder filled in from reference TRBV11-3 and TRBJ2-3): EAGVVQSPRYKIIEKKQPVAFWCNPISGHNTLYWYLQNLGQGPELLIRYENEEAVDDSQLPKDRFSAERLKGVDSTLKIQPAELGDSAVYLCASSFRAGGTDTQYFGPGTRLTVL.

CDR3 sequence (DNA): TGTGCCAGCAGTTTATTGGACCTCAACCCCTATGGCTACACCTTC. Residues: CASSLLDLNPYGYTF. The chain joins TRBV28 to TRBJ1-2; no clear D gene. Per the germline V gene, CDR1 is MDHEN and CDR2 is SYDVKM. The CDR3 consists of 15 residues. The ends were cut back, 1 base at V and 4 bases at J, with 13 bases in the middle.

CDR3 sequence: CASSLEGTGANVLTF. As DNA, the CDR3 is TGTGCCAGCAGTCTTGAGGGAACTGGGGCCAACGTCCTGACTTTC. The rearrangement uses TRBV28 and TRBJ2-6; D possibly corresponds to TRBD2 (5 bases). Germline V gene sequence: CDR1 MDHEN, CDR2 SYDVKM. The length of the CDR3 is 15 residues. Deletions cut 5 bases from V and 2 bases from J, with 10 bases between.